The next 23 T cell receptor beta chains were all read from a single sample in a study of blood T cell repertoires in COVID-19. Clones were sequenced by immunoSEQ multiplex PCR, and TCRdb holds only the in-frame ones, with some missing. The sample shows hundreds of thousands of clones, approximately 88% of them seen only once. Source material: peripheral blood. The receptor set was obtained from a woman in her 70s with COVID-19, enrolled during active disease.

This clone was detected only once. The chain links TRBV6-5 to TRBJ1-1; D is unclear. Trimming left V 0 bases short and J 1 base short, with 6 bases between. The germline V gene encodes CDR1 MNHEY and CDR2 SVGAGI. The CDR3 sequence is 14 residues long. The CDR3 sequence is CASSYSNRNTEAFF. The CDR3 coding sequence is TGTGCCAGCAGTTACTCGAACAGGAACACTGAAGCTTTCTTT.

This chain links TRBV5-1 with TRBJ2-6; TRBD1 matches at 7 bases. V lost 8 bases, J lost 0 bases, and 5 bases stayed unmatched. CDR1 and CDR2 (germline): SGHRS, YFSETQ. The CDR3 runs to 15 residues. CDR3 region: CASGPGGSGANVLTF. As DNA, the CDR3 is TGCGCCAGTGGCCCAGGGGGCTCTGGGGCCAACGTCCTGACTTTC. Full variable domain (outside the CDR3, taken from reference TRBV5-1 and TRBJ2-6): KAGVTQTPRYLIKTRGQQVTLSCSPISGHRSVSWYQQTPGQGLQFLFEYFSETQRNKGNFPGRFSGRQFSNSRSEMNVSTLELGDSALYLCASGPGGSGANVLTFGAGSRLTVL.

This clone was detected only once. V gene TRBV7-9 combines with J gene TRBJ2-7; TRBD2 agrees at 10 bases. The CDR3 is 15 residues long. Trimming cost V 5 bases and J 5 bases; bases outside gene matches: 9. In germline, CDR1 is SEHNR, CDR2 FQNEAQ (reference sequence). The CDR3 here is CASSVLSGRIHEQYF. CDR3 coding DNA: TGTGCCAGCAGCGTTCTTAGCGGGAGGATCCACGAGCAGTACTTC.

This chain joins TRBV7-9 and TRBJ2-3; 11 nucleotides agree with TRBD2. The CDR3 has 15 amino acids. Trimming cost V 6 bases and J 5 bases; bases outside gene matches: 7. Germline CDR1 and CDR2: SEHNR and FQNEAQ (reference sequence). The DNA of the CDR3 is TGTGCCAGCAGGGAACTAGCGGGAGCTTTAGATACGCAGTATTTT. It encodes CASRELAGALDTQYF.

This clone was counted once. The chain joins TRBV3-1 (or the pseudogene TRBV3-2) to TRBJ2-7, with D unresolved. The V end lost 2 bases, the J end lost 1 base, and 9 bases lay between the germline ends. The CDR3 consists of 14 residues. CDR1 is LGHDT, CDR2 YNNKEL, per germline (reference sequence). The CDR3 loop is CASSQPGRSYEQYF. The CDR3 bases are TGTGCCAGCAGCCAACCGGGTCGATCCTACGAGCAGTACTTC.

The V gene is TRBV19, the J gene TRBJ1-1, with a possible D match to TRBD1 (6 bases). Germline V CDR1 and CDR2: LNHDA, SQIVND (reference sequence). There are 16 residues in the CDR3. With 6 bases removed from V and 2 bases from J, the gap between germline ends came to 19 bases. Here the CDR3 reads CASSHTRLTGNTEAFF. The CDR3 coding sequence is TGTGCCAGTAGCCATACCCGACTGACAGGTAACACTGAAGCTTTCTTT. Combining the CDR3 with reference TRBV19 and TRBJ1-1 gives the whole variable domain DGGITQSPKYLFRKEGQNVTLSCEQNLNHDAMYWYRQDPGQGLRLIYYSQIVNDFQKGDIAEGYSVSREKKESFPLTVTSAQKNPTAFYLCASSHTRLTGNTEAFFGQGTRLTVV.

J is TRBJ2-4 and V is TRBV20-1, with TRBD2 matching 9 bases. The CDR3 has 14 amino acids. The germline V gene encodes CDR1 DFQATT and CDR2 SNEGSKA (reference sequence). Trimming cost V 3 bases and J 7 bases; bases outside gene matches: 7. CDR3 nucleotides: TGCAGTGCTAGTGCGGGAGGGCCGGGGAACATTCAGTACTTC. Its protein is CSASAGGPGNIQYF.

The V and J genes are TRBV9 and TRBJ2-7; D perhaps matches TRBD1 (5 bases). CDR1 and CDR2 (germline): SGDLS, YYNGEE. The CDR3 totals 14 residues. Trimming pared 0 bases from V and 3 bases from J, leaving 10 bases between. The DNA of the CDR3 is TGTGCCAGCAGCGTAGGGCAGGGTCACTACGAGCAGTACTTC. It encodes CASSVGQGHYEQYF.

The V gene is TRBV3-1 (or the pseudogene TRBV3-2), the J gene TRBJ1-2; 10 bases line up with TRBD1. Germline CDR1 and CDR2: LGHDT and YNNKEL (reference sequence). The V segment lost 1 base and the J segment 0 bases; nucleotides outside the gene matches: 2. The CDR3 has 16 amino acids. CDR3 coding DNA: TGTGCCAGCAGCCAAGGGGGGACAGGGGCTAACTATGGCTACACCTTC. Translated, it gives CASSQGGTGANYGYTF.

This chain links TRBV19 with TRBJ1-5, with D perhaps matching TRBD1 (5 bases). Looked up from germline, CDR1 is LNHDA and CDR2 is SQIVND (reference sequence). V was cut by 2 bases and J by 5 bases, with 16 bases left in between. The CDR3 runs to 16 residues. CDR3 region: CASSIIEEGGDQPQHF. For the CDR3, the DNA is TGTGCCAGTAGTATAATTGAAGAGGGAGGGGATCAGCCCCAGCATTTT. Full variable domain (rest looked up from reference TRBV19 and TRBJ1-5): DGGITQSPKYLFRKEGQNVTLSCEQNLNHDAMYWYRQDPGQGLRLIYYSQIVNDFQKGDIAEGYSVSREKKESFPLTVTSAQKNPTAFYLCASSIIEEGGDQPQHFGDGTRLSIL.

The V gene is TRBV28, the J gene TRBJ1-2; D perhaps matches TRBD1 (6 bases). Germline CDR1 is MDHEN and CDR2 is SYDVKM. Trimming left V 7 bases short and J 0 bases short, with 9 bases between. CDR3 length: 13 amino acids. This chain's CDR3 is CASIQGTNYGYTF. The CDR3 DNA reads TGTGCCAGCATACAGGGAACTAACTATGGCTACACCTTC.

This chain joins TRBV9 and TRBJ2-5, with 14 bases that match TRBD2. Germline CDR1 reads SGDLS; CDR2 reads YYNGEE. CDR3 length: 16 amino acids. Trimming removed 2 bases from V and 5 bases from J; junction bases left unmatched: 5. The CDR3 sequence is CASSVGLAGGAETQYF. CDR3 nucleotides: TGTGCCAGCAGCGTCGGACTAGCGGGAGGAGCGGAGACCCAGTACTTC.

This chain uses TRBV7-6 with TRBJ2-1, with 9 bases aligning to TRBD2. Unmatched junction bases numbered 4, after V lost 1 base and J lost 6 bases. The germline V gene has CDR1 SGHVS and CDR2 FNYEAQ. This CDR3 spans 15 amino acids. The CDR3 sequence is CASSLGAGGSNEQFF. CDR3 coding DNA: TGTGCCAGCAGCTTAGGAGCGGGGGGCTCCAATGAGCAGTTCTTC.

The genes are TRBV4-1 and TRBJ1-1; D ambiguous. V was cut by 0 bases and J by 6 bases, with 20 bases left in between. The germline V gene has CDR1 MGHRA and CDR2 YSYEKL. The CDR3 has 17 residues. CDR3 protein: CASSQEALYGGPAEAFF. CDR3 bases: TGCGCCAGCAGCCAAGAAGCACTCTATGGAGGGCCGGCTGAAGCTTTCTTT.

The chain joins TRBV21-1 to TRBJ1-2. TRBV21-1 is annotated as a pseudogene. The CDR3 has 15 residues. For the CDR3, the DNA is TGTGCCAGCAGCGAAAGATTCCGGGAGGGGGATGGCTACACCTTC. This gives the protein CASSERFREGDGYTF.

The chain is built from TRBV5-1 and TRBJ1-4; D may be TRBD1 (6 bases). Germline V lookup: CDR1 SGHRS, CDR2 YFSETQ. V shed 6 bases and J shed 3 bases, with 15 bases lying between them. The CDR3 spans 15 residues. CDR3 protein: CASTLTGLANEKLFF. CDR3 sequence (DNA): TGCGCCAGCACCCTTACAGGGTTGGCTAATGAAAAACTGTTTTTT.

The chain carries TRBV6-5 and TRBJ1-1, with D hard to call. Trimming took off 7 bases at V and 8 bases at J, with 11 bases between the two ends. Germline V gene data show CDR1 as MNHEY and CDR2 as SVGAGI. This CDR3 is built from 11 residues. The CDR3 nucleotides are TGTGCCAGCACTAACCTCGGGGAAGCTTTCTTT. It codes for CASTNLGEAFF.

This sequence joins TRBV5-1 and TRBJ2-7; tentatively, D is TRBD2 (6 bases). This CDR3 comprises 16 residues. The germline V gene encodes CDR1 SGHRS and CDR2 YFSETQ. The V gene lost 4 bases and the J gene lost 0 bases, with 17 bases spanning the gap. Here the CDR3 reads CASSPVPFGSSYEQYF. The DNA for the CDR3 is TGCGCCAGCAGCCCTGTACCTTTCGGGAGCTCCTACGAGCAGTACTTC.

This clone was counted a single time. The rearrangement joins TRBV6-2 or TRBV6-3 to TRBJ2-7, with D hard to call. The CDR3 is 14 amino acids. V was trimmed by 5 bases and J by 2 bases, leaving 13 bases between them. Looked up from germline, CDR1 is MNHEY and CDR2 is SVGEGT. This CDR3 is CASSRGTATYEQYF. CDR3 coding DNA: TGTGCCAGCAGTCGCGGTACGGCAACCTACGAGCAGTACTTC.

This chain connects TRBV15 to TRBJ1-5; D is unclear. This CDR3 spans 15 amino acids. CDR1 LNHNV and CDR2 YYDKDF come from the germline V gene (reference sequence). The V gene lost 0 bases and the J gene lost 6 bases, with 12 bases spanning the gap. The CDR3 is CATSRDERVAQPQHF. The CDR3 DNA is TGTGCCACCAGCAGAGATGAGAGGGTAGCTCAGCCCCAGCATTTT.

The chain is built from TRBV19 and TRBJ1-4; tentative D call: TRBD1 (5 bases). Trimming took off 3 bases at V and 6 bases at J, with 11 bases between the two ends. The V gene's germline CDR1 is LNHDA and CDR2 SQIVND (reference sequence). CDR3 length: 14 amino acids. For the CDR3, the DNA is TGTGCCAGTAGTATGTCCCCCAGGGATGAAAAACTGTTTTTT. The encoded protein is CASSMSPRDEKLFF.

This rearrangement joins TRBV30 to TRBJ2-2; D is possibly TRBD1 (6 bases). Germline assignment: CDR1 GTSNPN and CDR2 SVGIG (reference sequence). This CDR3 spans 15 amino acids. The V and J ends lost 3 bases and 5 bases respectively, with 16 bases between them. CDR3 nucleotide sequence: TGTGCCTGGAGCAGAGGGGGACACGGGACCGGGGAGCTGTTTTTT. Protein sequence: CAWSRGGHGTGELFF.

This clone was detected a few times. The rearrangement joins TRBV30 to TRBJ1-1; possible D gene TRBD1, 6 bases. The CDR3 covers 13 residues. Germline V lookup: CDR1 GTSNPN, CDR2 SVGIG (reference sequence). The V end lost 3 bases, the J end lost 0 bases, and 8 bases lay between the germline ends. The CDR3 DNA is TGTGCCTGGAGGACAGGTTTGAACACTGAAGCTTTCTTT. This encodes CAWRTGLNTEAFF.